The 8 T cell receptor beta chains below come from one sample, sequenced in a study of T cells in Graves' hyperthyroidism and ophthalmopathy. The CDR3 regions of TCR beta were amplified from RNA transcripts. Primed by the HTBI set, a first-round RT-PCR was run on the TCR CDR3. MiXCR was run by TCRdb on the multiplex PCR reads, yielding one entry per CDR3 protein. The data contain about 160,000 distinct CDR3 sequences, roughly 9.4% of them singletons. Source material: blood. The receptor source for this set is a woman aged 18-35 years with Graves' hyperthyroidism that later progressed to Graves' ophthalmopathy.

This clonotype was observed at least ten times. The V and J genes are TRBV7-3 and TRBJ2-3; D is unresolved. Germline V gene data show CDR1 as SGHTA and CDR2 as FQGTGA. The CDR3 has 15 amino acids. The ends were cut back, 3 bases at V and 1 base at J, with 11 bases in the middle. CDR3 region: CASSLGPRGTDTQYF. The CDR3 bases are TGTGCCAGCAGCTTGGGCCCCCGTGGCACAGATACGCAGTATTTT.

This clonotype has at least ten counts. The chain joins TRBV12-3 or TRBV12-4 to TRBJ2-5, with 10 nucleotides matching TRBD2. This CDR3 region has 17 residues. J lost 5 bases, V lost 3 bases, and 12 bases had no gene match. The CDR3 reads CASSFDQSGGARETQYF. CDR3 nucleotide sequence: TGTGCCAGCAGTTTCGATCAGAGCGGGGGGGCCCGGGAGACCCAGTACTTC.

This clonotype appeared many times. The rearrangement links TRBV20-1 to TRBJ2-5; TRBD1 matches at 10 bases. Germline-derived CDR1 and CDR2 are DFQATT and SNEGSKA (reference sequence). The CDR3 runs to 13 residues. V trimming: 1 base; J trimming: 4 bases; junction bases outside the gene matches: 0. Written as DNA, the CDR3 is TGCAGTGCTAGAGGGACAGGGGGAGAGACCCAGTACTTC. It specifies CSARGTGGETQYF.

With regard to this clonotype: This may be a read error: a much more frequent sequence differs by one nucleotide. The rearrangement joins TRBV6-2 or TRBV6-3 to TRBJ2-2; D is perhaps TRBD1 or TRBD2 (5 bases each). There are 15 residues in the CDR3. Looked up from germline, CDR1 is MNHEY and CDR2 is SVGEGT. Trimming stripped 8 bases from V and 7 bases from J, with 20 bases between. The CDR3 nucleotides read TGTGCCAGCGGCCCAAGAATGGGGGTCGGCGGGGAGCTGTTTTTT. It codes for CASGPRMGVGGELFF.

In regard to this clonotype: A much larger clone is a single base away; this may be a read error. This rearrangement joins TRBV27 to TRBJ1-1; tentative D call: TRBD1 (5 bases). V lost 5 bases, J lost 9 bases, and 16 bases lay in between. Germline V gene sequence: CDR1 MNHEY, CDR2 SMNVEV (reference sequence). The CDR3 is made up of 13 amino acids. For the CDR3, the DNA is TGTGCCAGCAGTCACACATGGGGCAGTAAAGCTTTCTTT. Translation: CASSHTWGSKAFF.

Ten or more counts support this clonotype. This chain joins TRBV19 and TRBJ1-6, with TRBD1 as a possible D gene (6 bases). Trimming removed 6 bases at V and 3 bases at J, with 12 bases between. CDR3 size: 15 residues. The germline gives CDR1 LNHDA, CDR2 SQIVND (reference sequence). For the CDR3, the DNA is TGTGCCAGTAGAACACAGGGAAGCTATAATTCACCCCTCCACTTT. This encodes CASRTQGSYNSPLHF. The whole variable domain, remainder taken from reference TRBV19 and TRBJ1-6, is DGGITQSPKYLFRKEGQNVTLSCEQNLNHDAMYWYRQDPGQGLRLIYYSQIVNDFQKGDIAEGYSVSREKKESFPLTVTSAQKNPTAFYLCASRTQGSYNSPLHFGNGTRLTVT.

In its sample, this clonotype was seen a few times. The chain couples TRBV5-6 to TRBJ2-2, with D possibly being TRBD1 (5 bases). Trimming took off 1 base at V and 3 bases at J, with 10 bases between the two ends. The CDR3 totals 15 residues. CDR1 SGHDT and CDR2 YYEEEE come from the germline V gene. The CDR3 nucleotides read TGTGCCAGCAGCTTGTCACCAGGGTACACCGGGGAGCTGTTTTTT. Protein sequence: CASSLSPGYTGELFF. The full variable domain, rest sourced from reference TRBV5-6 and TRBJ2-2, is DAGVTQSPTHLIKTRGQQVTLRCSPKSGHDTVSWYQQALGQGPQFIFQYYEEEERQRGNFPDRFSGHQFPNYSSELNVNALLLGDSALYLCASSLSPGYTGELFFGEGSRLTVL.

This clonotype was recorded many times. The J gene is TRBJ2-3, the V gene TRBV30; D is unresolved. The length of the CDR3 is 12 residues. V was trimmed by 5 bases and J by 1 base, leaving 7 bases between them. From germline, CDR1 is GTSNPN and CDR2 SVGIG (reference sequence). This CDR3 is CAWGVGTDTQYF. CDR3 DNA: TGTGCCTGGGGGGTCGGCACAGATACGCAGTATTTT.